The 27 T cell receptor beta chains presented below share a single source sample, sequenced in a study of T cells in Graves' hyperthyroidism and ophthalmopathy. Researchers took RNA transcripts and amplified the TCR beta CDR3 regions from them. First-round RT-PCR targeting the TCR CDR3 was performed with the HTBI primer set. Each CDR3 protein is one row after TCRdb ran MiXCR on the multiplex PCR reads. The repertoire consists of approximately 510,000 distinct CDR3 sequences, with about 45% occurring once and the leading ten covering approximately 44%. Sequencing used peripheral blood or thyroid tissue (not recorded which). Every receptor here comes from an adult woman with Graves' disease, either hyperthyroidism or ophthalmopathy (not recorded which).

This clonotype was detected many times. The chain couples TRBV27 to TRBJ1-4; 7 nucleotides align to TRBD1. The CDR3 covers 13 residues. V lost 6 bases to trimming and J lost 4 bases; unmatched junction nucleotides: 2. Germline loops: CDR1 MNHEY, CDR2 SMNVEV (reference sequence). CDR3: CASRRQGNEKLFF. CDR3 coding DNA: TGTGCCAGCAGGCGACAGGGTAATGAAAAACTGTTTTTT. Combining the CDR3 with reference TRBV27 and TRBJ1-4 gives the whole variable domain EAQVTQNPRYLITVTGKKLTVTCSQNMNHEYMSWYRQDPGLGLRQIYYSMNVEVTDKGDVPEGYKVSRKEKRNFPLILESPSPNQTSLYFCASRRQGNEKLFFGSGTQLSVL.

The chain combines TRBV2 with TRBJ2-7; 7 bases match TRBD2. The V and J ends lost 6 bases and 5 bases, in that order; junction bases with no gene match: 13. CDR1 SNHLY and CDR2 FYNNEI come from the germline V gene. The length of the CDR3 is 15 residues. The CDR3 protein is CASSPQGGSLHEQYF. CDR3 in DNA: TGTGCCAGCAGCCCCCAGGGCGGGAGTCTCCACGAGCAGTACTTC. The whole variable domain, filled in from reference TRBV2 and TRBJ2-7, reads EPEVTQTPSHQVTQMGQEVILRCVPISNHLYFYWYRQILGQKVEFLVSFYNNEISEKSEIFDDQFSVERPDGSNFTLKIRSTKLEDSAMYFCASSPQGGSLHEQYFGPGTRLTVT.

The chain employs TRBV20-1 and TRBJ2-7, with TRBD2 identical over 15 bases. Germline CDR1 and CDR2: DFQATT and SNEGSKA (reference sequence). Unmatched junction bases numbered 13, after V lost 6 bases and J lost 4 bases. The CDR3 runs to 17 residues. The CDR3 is CSAPGLAGGPRVYEQYF. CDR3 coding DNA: TGCAGTGCCCCCGGACTAGCGGGAGGGCCTAGAGTTTACGAGCAGTACTTC.

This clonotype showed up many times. This chain's CDR3 is CASSSPVSARAFF. The CDR3 DNA is TGTGCCAGCAGCTCCCCCGTAAGCGCGCGCGCTTTCTTT. The V and J genes are TRBV11-2 and TRBJ1-1, with unresolved D. Germline assignment: CDR1 SGHAT and CDR2 FQNNGV. The CDR3 totals 13 residues. The V end lost 4 bases, the J end lost 11 bases, and 17 bases lay between the germline ends. Drawing the rest from reference TRBV11-2 and TRBJ1-1, the complete variable domain is EAGVAQSPRYKIIEKRQSVAFWCNPISGHATLYWYQQILGQGPKLLIQFQNNGVVDDSQLPKDRFSAERLKGVDSTLKIQPAKLEDSAVYLCASSSPVSARAFFGQGTRLTVV.

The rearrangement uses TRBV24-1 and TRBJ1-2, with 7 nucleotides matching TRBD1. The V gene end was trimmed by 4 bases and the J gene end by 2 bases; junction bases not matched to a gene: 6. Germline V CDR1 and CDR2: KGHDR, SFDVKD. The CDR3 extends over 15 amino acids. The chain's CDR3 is CATSDPLTGNYGYTF. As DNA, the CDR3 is TGTGCCACCAGTGACCCTCTGACAGGGAACTATGGCTACACCTTC.

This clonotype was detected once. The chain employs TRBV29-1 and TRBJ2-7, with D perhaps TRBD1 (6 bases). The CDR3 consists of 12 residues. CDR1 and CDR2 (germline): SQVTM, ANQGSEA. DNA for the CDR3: TGCAGTGTAGCACAGGGCAACTACGAGCAGTACTTC. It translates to CSVAQGNYEQYF.

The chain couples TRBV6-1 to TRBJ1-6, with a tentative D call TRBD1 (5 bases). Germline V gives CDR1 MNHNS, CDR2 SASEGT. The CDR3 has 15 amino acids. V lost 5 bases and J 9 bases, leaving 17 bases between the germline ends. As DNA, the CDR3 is TGTGCCAGCAGTCCCCTAGGTGGGGGTATTTCACCCCTCCACTTT. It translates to CASSPLGGGISPLHF.

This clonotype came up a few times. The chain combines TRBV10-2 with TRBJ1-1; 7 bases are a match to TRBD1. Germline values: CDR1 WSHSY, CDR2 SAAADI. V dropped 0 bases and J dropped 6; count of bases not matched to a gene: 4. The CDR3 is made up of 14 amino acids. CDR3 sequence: CASSESTGRAEAFF. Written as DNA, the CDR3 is TGCGCCAGCAGTGAGTCGACAGGGAGGGCTGAAGCTTTCTTT.

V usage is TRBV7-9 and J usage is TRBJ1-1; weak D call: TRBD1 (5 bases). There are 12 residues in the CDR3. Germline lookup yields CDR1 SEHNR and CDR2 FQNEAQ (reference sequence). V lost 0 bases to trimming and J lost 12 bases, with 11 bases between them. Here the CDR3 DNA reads TGTGCCAGCAGCTTAGCGGTTGGACATCCTTTCTTT. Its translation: CASSLAVGHPFF.

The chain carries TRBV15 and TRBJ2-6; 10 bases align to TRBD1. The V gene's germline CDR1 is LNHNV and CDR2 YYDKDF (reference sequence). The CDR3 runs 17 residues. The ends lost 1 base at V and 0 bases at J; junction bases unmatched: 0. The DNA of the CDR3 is TGTGCCACCAGCAGAGGGACAGGGGGCTCTGGGGCCAACGTCCTGACTTTC. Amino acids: CATSRGTGGSGANVLTF.

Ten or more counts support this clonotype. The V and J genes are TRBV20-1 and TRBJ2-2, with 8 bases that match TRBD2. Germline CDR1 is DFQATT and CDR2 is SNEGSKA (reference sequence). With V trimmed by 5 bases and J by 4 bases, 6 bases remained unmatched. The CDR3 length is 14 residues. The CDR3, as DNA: TGCAGTGCTCCAGCGGGAGTGATCACCGGGGAGCTGTTTTTT. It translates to CSAPAGVITGELFF.

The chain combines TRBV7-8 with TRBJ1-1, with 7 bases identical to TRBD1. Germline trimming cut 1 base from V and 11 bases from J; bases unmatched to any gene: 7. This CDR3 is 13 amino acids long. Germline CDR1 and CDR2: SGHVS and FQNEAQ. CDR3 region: CASSLGQGDVAFF. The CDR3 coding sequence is TGTGCCAGCAGCTTAGGGCAGGGGGATGTTGCTTTCTTT.

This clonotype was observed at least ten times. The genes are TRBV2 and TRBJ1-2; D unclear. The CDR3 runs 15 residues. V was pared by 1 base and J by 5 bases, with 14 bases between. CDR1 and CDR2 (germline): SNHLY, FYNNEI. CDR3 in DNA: TGTGCCAGCAGTGAAGAAGTACCAGAGTGGTATGGCTACACCTTC. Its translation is CASSEEVPEWYGYTF.

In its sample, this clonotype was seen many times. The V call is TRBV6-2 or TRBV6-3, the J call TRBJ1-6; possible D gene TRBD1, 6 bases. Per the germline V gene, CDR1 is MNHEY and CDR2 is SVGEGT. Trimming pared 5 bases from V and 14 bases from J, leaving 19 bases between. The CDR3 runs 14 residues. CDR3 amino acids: CASSVQGNPITLHF. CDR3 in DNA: TGTGCCAGCAGTGTACAGGGAAATCCCATCACCCTCCACTTT.

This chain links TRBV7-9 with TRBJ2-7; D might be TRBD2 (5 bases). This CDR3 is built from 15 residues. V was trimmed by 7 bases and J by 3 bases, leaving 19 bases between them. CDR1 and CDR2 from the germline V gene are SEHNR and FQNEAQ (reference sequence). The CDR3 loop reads CASTSLRRGNYEQYF. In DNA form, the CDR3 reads TGTGCCAGCACGTCTCTCAGGAGAGGGAACTACGAGCAGTACTTC.

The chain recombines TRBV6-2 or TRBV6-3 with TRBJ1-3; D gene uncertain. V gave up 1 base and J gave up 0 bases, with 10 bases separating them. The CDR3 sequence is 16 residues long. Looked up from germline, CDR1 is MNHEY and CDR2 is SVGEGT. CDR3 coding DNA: TGTGCCAGCAGTTACTACCGAGCTTTCTCTGGAAACACCATATATTTT. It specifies CASSYYRAFSGNTIYF.

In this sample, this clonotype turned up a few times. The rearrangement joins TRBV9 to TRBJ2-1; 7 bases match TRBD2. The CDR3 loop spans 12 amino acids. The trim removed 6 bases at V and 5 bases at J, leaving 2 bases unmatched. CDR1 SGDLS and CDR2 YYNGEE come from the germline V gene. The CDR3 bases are TGTGCCAGCAAGGGGACTAACAATGAGCAGTTCTTC. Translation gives CASKGTNNEQFF. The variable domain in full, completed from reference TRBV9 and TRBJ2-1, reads DSGVTQTPKHLITATGQRVTLRCSPRSGDLSVYWYQQSLDQGLQFLIQYYNGEERAKGNILERFSAQQFPDLHSELNLSSLELGDSALYFCASKGTNNEQFFGPGTRLTVL.

The chain's CDR3 is CASSQLPGHWGYNSPLHF. CDR3 DNA: TGTGCCAGCAGCCAACTTCCGGGACATTGGGGGTATAATTCACCCCTCCACTTT. This chain uses TRBV14 with TRBJ1-6, with D possibly TRBD1 on 6 matching bases. Trimming shortened V by 2 bases and J by 4 bases, and 18 bases separated the two germline ends. This CDR3 region has 18 residues. CDR1 and CDR2 (germline): SGHDN, FVKESK.

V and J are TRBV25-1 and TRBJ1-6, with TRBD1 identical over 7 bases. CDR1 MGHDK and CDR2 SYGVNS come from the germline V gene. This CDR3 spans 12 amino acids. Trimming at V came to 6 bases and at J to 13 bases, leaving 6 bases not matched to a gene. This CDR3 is CASRDRMGPLHF. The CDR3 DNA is TGTGCCAGCAGGGACAGGATGGGTCCCCTCCACTTT.

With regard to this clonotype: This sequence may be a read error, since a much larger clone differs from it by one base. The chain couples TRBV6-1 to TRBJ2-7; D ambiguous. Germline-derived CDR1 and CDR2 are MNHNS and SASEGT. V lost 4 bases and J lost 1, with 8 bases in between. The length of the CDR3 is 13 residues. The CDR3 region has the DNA TGTGCCAGCAGTGGAGCGTTATCCTACGAGCAGTACTTC. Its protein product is CASSGALSYEQYF.

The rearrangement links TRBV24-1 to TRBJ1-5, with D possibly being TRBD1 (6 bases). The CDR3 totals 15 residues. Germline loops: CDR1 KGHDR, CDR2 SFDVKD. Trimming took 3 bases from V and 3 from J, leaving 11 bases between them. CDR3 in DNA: TGTGCCACCAGTGATGGACAGAGAGACAATCAGCCCCAGCATTTT. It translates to CATSDGQRDNQPQHF.

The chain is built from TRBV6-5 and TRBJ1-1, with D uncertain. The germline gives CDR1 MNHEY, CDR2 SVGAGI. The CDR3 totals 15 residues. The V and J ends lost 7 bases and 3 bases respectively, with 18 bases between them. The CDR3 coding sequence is TGTGCCAGCATCGACAAGGGATTCGGGTACACTGAAGCTTTCTTT. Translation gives CASIDKGFGYTEAFF.

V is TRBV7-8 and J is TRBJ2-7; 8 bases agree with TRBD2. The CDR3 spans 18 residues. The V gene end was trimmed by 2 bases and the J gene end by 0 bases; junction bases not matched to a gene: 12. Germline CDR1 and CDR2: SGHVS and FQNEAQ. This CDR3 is CASSLSHSTSGTSYEQYF. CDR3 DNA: TGTGCCAGCAGCTTAAGTCACTCAACTAGCGGAACCTCCTACGAGCAGTACTTC.

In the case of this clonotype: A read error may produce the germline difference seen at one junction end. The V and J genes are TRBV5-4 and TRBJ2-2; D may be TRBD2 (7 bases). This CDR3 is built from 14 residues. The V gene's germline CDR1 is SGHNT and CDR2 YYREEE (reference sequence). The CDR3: CASSRGANTGELFF. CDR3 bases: TGTGCCAGCAGCCGGGGGGCGAACACCGGGGAGCTGTTCTTT.

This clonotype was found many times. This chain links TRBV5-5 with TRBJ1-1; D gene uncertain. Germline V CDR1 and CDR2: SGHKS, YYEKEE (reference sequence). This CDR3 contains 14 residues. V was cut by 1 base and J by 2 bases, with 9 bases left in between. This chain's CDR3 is CASSLYPGNTEAFF. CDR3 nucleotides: TGTGCCAGCAGCTTGTATCCGGGTAACACTGAAGCTTTCTTT.

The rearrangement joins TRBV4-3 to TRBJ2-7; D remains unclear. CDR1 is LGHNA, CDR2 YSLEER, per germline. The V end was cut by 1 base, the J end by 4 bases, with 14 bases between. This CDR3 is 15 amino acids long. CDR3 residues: CASSQVGLVVYEQYF. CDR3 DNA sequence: TGCGCCAGCAGCCAAGTCGGGTTGGTTGTGTACGAGCAGTACTTC.

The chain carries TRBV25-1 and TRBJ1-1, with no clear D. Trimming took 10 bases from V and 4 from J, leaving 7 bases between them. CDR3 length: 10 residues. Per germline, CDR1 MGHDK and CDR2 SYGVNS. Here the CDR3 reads CAKWGTEAFF. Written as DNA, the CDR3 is TGTGCCAAGTGGGGCACTGAAGCTTTCTTT.